This TCR beta chain derives from a study of T cells after yellow fever vaccination. At the level of the study: In the case of low-cell-number fractions, SMART-Seq v4 Ultra Low Input was used for preparation. Regarding the study as a whole: The study found a weaker secondary response that peaked faster, day 5 versus 15. Most primary-vaccination clones reappeared after the booster (more than 95% CD4, 75% to 90% CD8).

One entry per CDR3 protein, called by TCRdb with MiXCR from the 5' RACE reads. The sample lists some 560,000 distinct CDR3 sequences, less than 20% seen once, with 13% to 15% in the top ten. The V gene end was trimmed by 1 base and the J gene end by 0 bases; junction bases not matched to a gene: 3. Germline V gene sequence: CDR1 DFQATT, CDR2 SNEGSKA (reference sequence). The CDR3 extends over 15 amino acids. About this clonotype: Its antigen is currently unknown.

This clonotype originated in a man younger than 45 who received the YFV17D yellow fever vaccine. The specimen was PBMCs, collected 15 days after the yellow fever booster vaccination. The chain recombines TRBV20-1 with TRBJ2-5, with 9 bases that match TRBD2. Here the CDR3 DNA reads TGCAGTGCTAGAGGCTCTAGCGGGGACCAAGAGACCCAGTACTTC. The encoded protein is CSARGSSGDQETQYF.